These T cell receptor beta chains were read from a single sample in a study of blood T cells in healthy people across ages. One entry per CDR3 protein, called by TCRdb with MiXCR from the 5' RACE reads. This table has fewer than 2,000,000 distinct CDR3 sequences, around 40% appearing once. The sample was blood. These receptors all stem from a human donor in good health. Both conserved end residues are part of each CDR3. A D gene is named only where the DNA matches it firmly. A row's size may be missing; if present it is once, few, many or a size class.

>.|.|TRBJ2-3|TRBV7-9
TGTGCCAGCAGCTTCGGGGTGGCAGATACGCAGTATTTT
CASSFGVADTQYF
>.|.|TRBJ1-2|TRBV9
TGTGCCAGCAGCGTAGTTTCGTCTGCGGGGGATGGCTACACCTTC
CASSVVSSAGDGYTF
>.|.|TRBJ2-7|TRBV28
TGTGCCAGCAGCATTTTCTACGAGCAGTACTTC
CASSIFYEQYF
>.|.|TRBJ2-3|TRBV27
TGTGCCAGCAGCTTGACGGGAAGCCCTTCCCCTAGCACAGATACGCAGTATTTT
CASSLTGSPSPSTDTQYF
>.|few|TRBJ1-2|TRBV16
TGTGCCAGGCACCGTATCCATGGCTACACCTTC
CARHRIHGYTF
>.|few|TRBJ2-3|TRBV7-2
TGTGCCAGCAGCTTATACGGGGATAACACAGATACGCAGTATTTT
CASSLYGDNTDTQYF
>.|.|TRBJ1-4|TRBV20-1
TGCAGTGCTAGTGGGGGGGGATCTAATGAAAAACTGTTTTTT
CSASGGGSNEKLFF
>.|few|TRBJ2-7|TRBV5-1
TGCGCCGGCAGCTTGGTCGCGCAATGGGACGAGCAGTACTTC
CAGSLVAQWDEQYF
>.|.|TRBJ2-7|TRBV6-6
TGTGCCGCCAGACTGTCGAGCTCCTACGAGCAGTACTTC
CAARLSSSYEQYF
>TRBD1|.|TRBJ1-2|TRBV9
TGTGCCAGCAGCCCAACAGGGGCTACCTATGGCTACACCTTC
CASSPTGATYGYTF
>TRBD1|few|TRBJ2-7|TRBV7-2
TGTGCCAGCAGCTTCGCGGGACAGGGACCCTACGAGCAGTACTTC
CASSFAGQGPYEQYF
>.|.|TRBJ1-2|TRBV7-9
TGTGCCAGCAGCTTATTGGGCGAAACTAACTATGGCTACACCTTC
CASSLLGETNYGYTF
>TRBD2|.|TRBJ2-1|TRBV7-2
TGTGCCAGCAGCTTATCTTTTGGGCTAGCGGACGACAATGAGCAGTTCTTC
CASSLSFGLADDNEQFF
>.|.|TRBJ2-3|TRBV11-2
TGTGCCAGCAGCTTGGACTACGAGATAACGCAGTATTTT
CASSLDYEITQYF
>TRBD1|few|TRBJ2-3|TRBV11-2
TGTGCCAGCAGCCGCCGGACAGGGGGATACACAGATACGCAGTATTTT
CASSRRTGGYTDTQYF
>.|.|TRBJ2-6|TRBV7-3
TGTGCCAGCAGCTCAGATACTCCGGGACCGGGGGCCAACGTCCTGACTTTC
CASSSDTPGPGANVLTF
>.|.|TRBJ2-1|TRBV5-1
TGCGCCAGCAGCTCGGTGACAGGATTGAGCTCCTACAATGAGCAGGTCTTC
CASSSVTGLSSYNEQVF
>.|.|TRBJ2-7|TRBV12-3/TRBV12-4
TGTGCCAGCAACCCAACCCAGGGAACCGGGCAGTACTTC
CASNPTQGTGQYF
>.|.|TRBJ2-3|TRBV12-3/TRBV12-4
TGTGCCAGCAGTCTCCAGGGTCATGGCACAGATACGCAGTATTTT
CASSLQGHGTDTQYF
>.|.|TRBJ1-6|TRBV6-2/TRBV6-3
TGTGCCAGCAGTTGGACAGAGAGCTCCTATAATTCACCCCTCCACTTT
CASSWTESSYNSPLHF
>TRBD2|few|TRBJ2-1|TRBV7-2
TGTGCCAGCAGCCCTCTAGCGGGGTTTAACAATGAGCAGTTCTTC
CASSPLAGFNNEQFF
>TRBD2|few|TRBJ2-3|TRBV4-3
TGCGCCAGCAGCCAAGACCCTCCGACTAGCGGGGGACCGACCTCCTACACAGATACGCAGTATTTT
CASSQDPPTSGGPTSYTDTQYF
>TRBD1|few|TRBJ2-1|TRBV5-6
TGTGCCAGCAGCTCGGATTCCGGGACAGCAAATTACAATGAGCAGTTCTTC
CASSSDSGTANYNEQFF
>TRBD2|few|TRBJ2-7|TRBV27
TGTGCCAGCAGTACGGCGGGGGTATCGGACGAGCAGTACTTC
CASSTAGVSDEQYF
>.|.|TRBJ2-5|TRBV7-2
TGTGCCAGCAGCTTTGGAGCGGGTAGGAGGGTGAGGAGTCCCCAGTACTTC
CASSFGAGRRVRSPQYF
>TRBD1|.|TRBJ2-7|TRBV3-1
TGTGCCAGCAGCCAAGCGGGACAGGGAGGGGAGCAGTACTTC
CASSQAGQGGEQYF
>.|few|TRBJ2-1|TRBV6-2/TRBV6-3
TGTGCCAGCGGGCCTGCGGGGCGGGGTGGCGATGAGCAGTTCTTC
CASGPAGRGGDEQFF
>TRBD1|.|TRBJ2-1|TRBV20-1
TGCAGTGCTAGAGATCAGGGGGAAACCTACAATGAGCAGTTCTTC
CSARDQGETYNEQFF